Below are 18 T cell receptor beta chains sequenced from a single sample in a study of identical twins. TCRdb re-analysed the 5' RACE reads in MiXCR, keeping a single row per CDR3 protein. The sample has 450,000 to 600,000 distinct CDR3 sequences, approximately 20% seen once. This sample was also put to use in a study of yellow fever vaccine responses in identical twins.

The sample was CD4+ T cells sorted from blood. The receptors derive from a woman between 18 and 30 years old in good health.

As for this clonotype: The junction shows a germline mismatch at one end, possibly a read error. The chain links TRBV2 to TRBJ2-1; 9 bases are shared with TRBD2. The CDR3 spans 16 residues. The germline V gene encodes CDR1 SNHLY and CDR2 FYNNEI. Here the CDR3 DNA reads TGTGCCAGCAGGGAAGGGGCGGGAGGGCTGTACAATGAGCAGTTCTTC. This sequence encodes CASREGAGGLYNEQFF. The variable domain in full, completed from reference TRBV2 and TRBJ2-1, reads EPEVTQTPSHQVTQMGQEVILRCVPISNHLYFYWYRQILGQKVEFLVSFYNNEISEKSEIFDDQFSVERPDGSNFTLKIRSTKLEDSAMYFCASREGAGGLYNEQFFGPGTRLTVL.

The chain uses TRBV25-1 and TRBJ1-2; D is unclear. Trimming took 3 bases from V and 4 from J, leaving 6 bases between them. Per germline, CDR1 MGHDK and CDR2 SYGVNS. The CDR3 covers 12 residues. The chain's CDR3 is CASSEVSYGYTF. As DNA, the CDR3 is TGTGCCAGCAGTGAGGTTTCCTATGGCTACACCTTC.

The chain recombines TRBV20-1 with TRBJ2-7, with D unclear. CDR3 length: 14 amino acids. V lost 3 bases, J lost 0 bases, and 12 bases lay in between. CDR1 and CDR2 from the germline V gene are DFQATT and SNEGSKA (reference sequence). CDR3 sequence reads: CSARKVSSSYEQYF. CDR3 bases: TGCAGTGCTAGGAAGGTCTCCTCCTCCTACGAGCAGTACTTC.

This clonotype was counted between two and nine times. The chain links TRBV5-1 to TRBJ2-1; 15 bases are a match to TRBD2. Looked up from germline, CDR1 is SGHRS and CDR2 is YFSETQ. The CDR3 has 18 amino acids. With 5 bases clipped from V and 1 base from J, the junction kept 7 bases outside the gene matches. CDR3 DNA sequence: TGCGCCAGCAGACCGGGACTAGCGGGGGGCGGATCCTACAATGAGCAGTTCTTC. Encoded protein: CASRPGLAGGGSYNEQFF.

This sequence joins TRBV7-2 and TRBJ2-3, with a weak D call TRBD2 (5 bases). The CDR3 spans 16 residues. V was trimmed by 0 bases and J by 5 bases, leaving 15 bases between them. Germline lookup yields CDR1 SGHTA and CDR2 FQGNSA. The CDR3 nucleotides read TGTGCCAGCAGCTTAGCGAGGAGCCAAAGCGGAGATACGCAGTATTTT. Translation gives CASSLARSQSGDTQYF.

The J gene is TRBJ2-1, the V gene TRBV3-1; 8 nucleotides match TRBD2. CDR3 length: 18 residues. V was pared by 4 bases and J by 3 bases, with 14 bases of the junction left unmatched. Germline V gene data show CDR1 as LGHDT and CDR2 as YNNKEL (reference sequence). The CDR3 bases are TGTGCCAGCAGCCCCCCCCCACTAGCGGCCCCTAACTACAATGAGCAGTTCTTC. It codes for CASSPPPLAAPNYNEQFF.

This clonotype has a handful of counts. The gene calls are TRBV12-3 or TRBV12-4 and TRBJ2-5; 12 bases match TRBD1. This CDR3 region has 15 residues. V gave up 6 bases and J gave up 5 bases; unmatched junction bases: 7. The CDR3 bases are TGTGCCAGCAGAACCGGGACAGGGGGCGGGGAGACCCAGTACTTC. It codes for CASRTGTGGGETQYF.

A few counts support this clonotype. The chain links TRBV29-1 to TRBJ2-2; D unclear. The V end lost 1 base, the J end lost 6 bases, and 3 bases lay between the germline ends. The CDR3 consists of 11 residues. Germline CDR1 is SQVTM and CDR2 is ANQGSEA. For the CDR3, the DNA is TGCAGCGTTGAAGCCCCCGGGGAGCTGTTTTTT. It yields the protein CSVEAPGELFF.

In DNA, the CDR3 is TGTGCCAGCAGCTTATCACTAGCGGGAGGGCCTGGTGATACGCAGTATTTT. It encodes CASSLSLAGGPGDTQYF. The chain is built from TRBV7-3 and TRBJ2-3, with 13 bases lining up with TRBD2. The CDR3 totals 17 residues. Germline values: CDR1 SGHTA, CDR2 FQGTGA. V shed 2 bases and J 6 bases; nucleotides not matched to a gene: 8.

This clonotype was counted a few times. This chain links TRBV6-5 with TRBJ2-1; 7 nucleotides line up with TRBD2. Germline trimming cut 0 bases from V and 6 bases from J; bases unmatched to any gene: 8. Germline CDR1 is MNHEY and CDR2 is SVGAGI. The CDR3 spans 16 residues. This CDR3 reads CASSYSSGTGLNEQFF. The CDR3 DNA reads as TGTGCCAGCAGTTACTCGAGCGGGACGGGACTCAATGAGCAGTTCTTC.

This clonotype occurred a few times. The CDR3 protein is CAASWTVPGGYTF. The CDR3 nucleotides read TGTGCCGCCTCCTGGACAGTCCCGGGCGGCTACACCTTC. The V and J genes are TRBV28 and TRBJ1-2, with D perhaps matching TRBD1 (6 bases). CDR1 is MDHEN, CDR2 SYDVKM, per germline. The CDR3 covers 13 residues. The V gene lost 11 bases and the J gene lost 8 bases, with 21 bases spanning the gap.

The chain carries TRBV3-1 and TRBJ2-3, with TRBD2 matching over 8 bases. J was trimmed by 1 base and V by 3 bases; bases with no gene match: 9. Germline V CDR1 and CDR2: LGHDT, YNNKEL (reference sequence). The CDR3 sequence is 17 residues long. The CDR3 reads CASSHLRRRGGTDTQYF. DNA of the CDR3: TGTGCCAGCAGCCACCTCCGGAGGCGGGGGGGCACAGATACGCAGTATTTT.

This chain joins TRBV28 and TRBJ2-1; TRBD2 matches 7 bases. The CDR3 consists of 14 residues. Germline trimming cut 5 bases from V and 6 bases from J; bases unmatched to any gene: 7. CDR1 and CDR2 (germline): MDHEN, SYDVKM. The CDR3: CASSPPGGPNEQFF. Written as DNA, the CDR3 is TGTGCCAGCAGTCCGCCGGGAGGCCCCAATGAGCAGTTCTTC.

The chain is built from TRBV10-3 and TRBJ2-1; no definite D call. Germline V gene data show CDR1 as ENHRY and CDR2 as SYGVKD. Between the trimmed V and J ends, which lost 7 bases and 9 bases, there was a span of 13 bases. The CDR3 extends over 12 amino acids. CDR3 coding DNA: TGTGCCATCACCACTCTAGTAGGTGAGCAGTTCTTC. Protein: CAITTLVGEQFF.

The chain uses TRBV7-2 and TRBJ2-2, with 9 positions matching TRBD2. Per the germline V gene, CDR1 is SGHTA and CDR2 is FQGNSA. The CDR3 extends over 17 amino acids. Losses at the gene ends were 1 base for V and 7 bases for J; bases not matched to a gene: 10. CDR3 amino acids: CASSLVLAGSTHGELFF. The DNA of the CDR3 is TGTGCCAGCAGCTTAGTCCTAGCGGGATCTACCCACGGGGAGCTGTTTTTT.

This sequence joins TRBV28 and TRBJ2-4; the D call may be TRBD1 or TRBD2 (5 bases each). The CDR3 totals 15 residues. The germline V gene has CDR1 MDHEN and CDR2 SYDVKM. Trimming pared 5 bases from V and 1 base from J, leaving 12 bases between. CDR3: CASSGTGRAKNIQYF. DNA for the CDR3: TGTGCCAGCAGTGGGACCGGTAGGGCCAAAAACATTCAGTACTTC. Using reference TRBV28 and TRBJ2-4 for the parts outside the CDR3, the full variable domain is DVKVTQSSRYLVKRTGEKVFLECVQDMDHENMFWYRQDPGLGLRLIYFSYDVKMKEKGDIPEGYSVSREKKERFSLILESASTNQTSMYLCASSGTGRAKNIQYFGAGTRLSVL.

This clonotype appeared a few times. The V call is TRBV7-9, the J call TRBJ2-5; 7 nucleotides align to TRBD1. The CDR3 runs 15 residues. Germline CDR1 and CDR2: SEHNR and FQNEAQ (reference sequence). The J segment lost 5 bases and the V segment lost 0 bases, leaving 6 bases of the junction unmatched. The CDR3 spells CASSLAPGTVETQYF. The CDR3 DNA is TGTGCCAGCAGCTTAGCCCCCGGGACAGTGGAGACCCAGTACTTC.

V gene TRBV7-7 combines with J gene TRBJ2-3, with D possibly being TRBD1 (6 bases). V was trimmed by 5 bases and J by 2 bases, leaving 14 bases between them. The CDR3 sequence is 15 residues long. Germline CDR1 reads SSHAT; CDR2 reads FNYEAQ (reference sequence). The CDR3 DNA follows: TGTGCCAGCAGCCCAGACCAGGGGTTCACAGATACGCAGTATTTT. It translates to CASSPDQGFTDTQYF.